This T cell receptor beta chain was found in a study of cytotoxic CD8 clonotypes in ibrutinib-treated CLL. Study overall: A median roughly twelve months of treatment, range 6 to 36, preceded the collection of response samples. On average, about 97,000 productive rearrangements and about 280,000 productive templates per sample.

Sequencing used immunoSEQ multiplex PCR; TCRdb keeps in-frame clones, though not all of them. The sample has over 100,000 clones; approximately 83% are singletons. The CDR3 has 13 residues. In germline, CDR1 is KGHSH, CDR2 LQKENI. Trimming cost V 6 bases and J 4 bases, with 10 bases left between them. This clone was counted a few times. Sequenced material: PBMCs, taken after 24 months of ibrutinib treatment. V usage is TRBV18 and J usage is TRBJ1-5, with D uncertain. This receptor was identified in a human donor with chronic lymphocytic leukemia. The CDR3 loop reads CASSRAQNQPQHF. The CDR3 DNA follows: TGTGCCAGCTCCCGGGCCCAAAATCAGCCCCAGCATTTT.